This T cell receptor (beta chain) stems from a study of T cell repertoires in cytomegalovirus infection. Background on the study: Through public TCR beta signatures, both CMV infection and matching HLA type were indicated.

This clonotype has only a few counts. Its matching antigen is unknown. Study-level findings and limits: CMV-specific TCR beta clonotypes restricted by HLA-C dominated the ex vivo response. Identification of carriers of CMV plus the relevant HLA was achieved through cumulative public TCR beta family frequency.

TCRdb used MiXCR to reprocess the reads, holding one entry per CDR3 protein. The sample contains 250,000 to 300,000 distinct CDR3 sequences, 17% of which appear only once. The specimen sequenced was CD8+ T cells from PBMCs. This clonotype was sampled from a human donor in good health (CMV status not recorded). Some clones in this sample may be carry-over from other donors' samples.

CDR3 in DNA: TGTGCCAGCAGTTCCCCCAGACAGGCGAGGGAGACCCAGTACTTC. Translation: CASSSPRQARETQYF. J is TRBJ2-5 and V is TRBV28; possible D gene TRBD1, 6 bases. Germline V gives CDR1 MDHEN, CDR2 SYDVKM. The CDR3 is 15 amino acids. The V gene lost 4 bases and the J gene lost 5 bases, with 17 bases spanning the gap.